The 6 T cell receptor beta chains listed next were all sequenced from one sample in a study of response to subunit inactivated influenza vaccine. One entry per CDR3 protein results from TCRdb running MiXCR on the RT-PCR reads. This table has 490,000 or so distinct CDR3 sequences, around 8% appearing once. This specimen was PBMCs from blood, taken roughly 24 months after vaccination. The receptors were sampled from a man aged 45 to 70 who received an inactivated influenza vaccine.

Note on this clonotype: The junction shows a germline mismatch at one end, possibly a read error. V usage is TRBV10-3 and J usage is TRBJ2-1; D is undetermined. The CDR3 contains 12 residues. Germline assignment: CDR1 ENHRY and CDR2 SYGVKD. Here the CDR3 DNA reads TGTGCCATCAGTGAGTCTTACAATGGGCAGTTCTTC. This gives the protein CAISESYNGQFF.

There are many counts of this clonotype. The CDR3 spells CASSVNKAVPSYNEQFF. CDR3 bases: TGTGCCAGCAGCGTAAATAAAGCGGTCCCCTCCTACAATGAGCAGTTCTTC. The V call is TRBV9, the J call TRBJ2-1; a possible D gene is TRBD2 (5 bases). Germline CDR1 and CDR2: SGDLS and YYNGEE. Trimming removed 1 base at V and 0 bases at J, with 14 bases between. The CDR3 sequence is 17 residues long.

In DNA, the CDR3 is TGTGCCAGCAGCGGTGCTAGCGGGGCGGTAGGGCAGTACTTC. Amino acids: CASSGASGAVGQYF. The chain combines TRBV9 with TRBJ2-7; 9 bases align to TRBD2. Germline values: CDR1 SGDLS, CDR2 YYNGEE. Germline trimming cut 3 bases from V and 9 bases from J; bases unmatched to any gene: 10. CDR3 length equals 14 residues.

This clonotype was seen a single time. The rearrangement joins TRBV11-3 to TRBJ2-1, with TRBD2 matching over 14 bases. Germline V gene data show CDR1 as SGHNT and CDR2 as YENEEA. Trimming cost V 1 base and J 8 bases; bases outside gene matches: 7. This CDR3 region has 17 residues. CDR3 residues: CASSLGAGTSGSHEQFF. CDR3 sequence (DNA): TGTGCCAGCAGCTTAGGGGCCGGGACTAGCGGGAGCCATGAGCAGTTCTTC.

Ten or more counts support this clonotype. The rearrangement links TRBV20-1 to TRBJ2-1, with 7 bases identical to TRBD1. Per the germline V gene, CDR1 is DFQATT and CDR2 is SNEGSKA (reference sequence). CDR3 size: 13 residues. The trim removed 6 bases at V and 2 bases at J, leaving 4 bases unmatched. The CDR3 region has the DNA TGCAGTGCCCGGGACAGTACCTACAATGAGCAGTTCTTC. It specifies CSARDSTYNEQFF.

This chain joins TRBV29-1 and TRBJ2-7, with 9 bases lining up with TRBD1. J lost 3 bases, V lost 7 bases, and 7 bases had no gene match. Germline V lookup: CDR1 SQVTM, CDR2 ANQGSEA. The CDR3 loop spans 13 amino acids. The CDR3, as DNA: TGCAGCGGGACAGGGGAAGGGGGCTACGAGCAGTACTTC. Translating it yields CSGTGEGGYEQYF.